One and the same sample provided the 30 T cell receptor beta chains below, sequenced in a study of T cell responses to AZD1222 COVID-19 vaccine. Produced via immunoSEQ multiplex PCR; TCRdb's table is partial and in-frame only. The sample consists of about 100,000 clones, approximately 90% of them appearing once. The sequencing here drew on peripheral blood, taken on day 0 of AZD1222 vaccination. These TCRs come from an adult in good health.

V is TRBV19 and J is TRBJ2-5, with D perhaps being TRBD1 or TRBD2 (5 bases each). V lost 8 bases to trimming and J lost 6 bases, with 19 bases between them. The CDR3 is made up of 14 amino acids. Germline V gives CDR1 LNHDA, CDR2 SQIVND (reference sequence). The CDR3 protein is CASSRDPHEKTQYF. The CDR3 coding sequence is TGTGCCAGTTCCCGGGACCCCCACGAGAAGACCCAGTACTTC. Complete variable domain (other parts from reference TRBV19 and TRBJ2-5): DGGITQSPKYLFRKEGQNVTLSCEQNLNHDAMYWYRQDPGQGLRLIYYSQIVNDFQKGDIAEGYSVSREKKESFPLTVTSAQKNPTAFYLCASSRDPHEKTQYFGPGTRLLVL.

V usage is TRBV4-2 and J usage is TRBJ2-1; 11 positions match TRBD2. This CDR3 has 17 residues. Germline V gene sequence: CDR1 LGHNA, CDR2 YNFKEQ. The ends lost 3 bases at V and 8 bases at J; junction bases unmatched: 12. CDR3 in amino acids: CASSQTTRLAGGHEQFF. The DNA for the CDR3 is TGTGCCAGCAGCCAGACCACCCGGCTAGCGGGAGGCCATGAGCAGTTCTTC.

Here the CDR3 DNA reads TGTGCCAGCAGCCCTAGGATCACAGATACGCAGTATTTT. Amino acids: CASSPRITDTQYF. V and J are TRBV7-3 and TRBJ2-3; unclear D gene. Trimming cost V 5 bases and J 2 bases, with 8 bases left between them. Germline CDR1 is SGHTA and CDR2 is FQGTGA. The CDR3 contains 13 residues.

The chain joins TRBV14 to TRBJ2-7; no clear D gene. V lost 0 bases, J lost 2 bases, and 8 bases lay in between. CDR1 SGHDN and CDR2 FVKESK come from the germline V gene. CDR3 length equals 14 residues. Written as DNA, the CDR3 is TGTGCCAGCAGCCAAGAGGCAGGACCCTACGAGCAGTACTTC. Amino acid sequence: CASSQEAGPYEQYF. The full variable domain, its missing parts supplied by reference TRBV14 and TRBJ2-7, is EAGVTQFPSHSVIEKGQTVTLRCDPISGHDNLYWYRRVMGKEIKFLLHFVKESKQDESGMPNNRFLAERTGGTYSTLKVQPAELEDSGVYFCASSQEAGPYEQYFGPGTRLTVT.

The chain couples TRBV6-5 to TRBJ2-5; perhaps TRBD2 as D (6 bases). Germline assignment: CDR1 MNHEY and CDR2 SVGAGI. The V and J ends lost 3 bases and 7 bases respectively, with 18 bases between them. CDR3 length: 15 amino acids. This chain's CDR3 is CASSYVWDSGATQYF. In nucleotides, the CDR3 is TGTGCCAGCAGTTATGTTTGGGACTCCGGGGCGACCCAGTACTTC.

The rearrangement links TRBV3-1 (or the pseudogene TRBV3-2) to TRBJ1-2; unclear D gene. Germline V lookup: CDR1 LGHDT, CDR2 YNNKEL (reference sequence). The CDR3 sequence is 15 residues long. With 3 bases removed from V and 2 bases from J, the gap between germline ends came to 13 bases. CDR3 amino acids: CASSHAQDMNYGYTF. As DNA, the CDR3 is TGTGCCAGCAGCCACGCCCAAGACATGAACTATGGCTACACCTTC.

The chain recombines TRBV11-2 with TRBJ1-6; a possible D gene is TRBD1 (5 bases). This CDR3 has 13 residues. The V end lost 0 bases, the J end lost 9 bases, and 6 bases lay between the germline ends. In germline, CDR1 is SGHAT, CDR2 FQNNGV. In nucleotides, the CDR3 is TGTGCCAGCAGCTTAGATGGGGGTTCACCCCTCCACTTT. Its protein product is CASSLDGGSPLHF.

The CDR3 loop reads CASSSRGAYGYTF. CDR3 coding DNA: TGTGCCAGCAGCTCCCGAGGCGCCTATGGCTACACCTTC. The rearrangement uses TRBV11-3 and TRBJ1-2; D not certain. Trimming removed 4 bases at V and 4 bases at J, with 10 bases between. The CDR3 spans 13 residues. Germline V gives CDR1 SGHNT, CDR2 YENEEA.

V is TRBV15 and J is TRBJ2-1, with 7 bases identical to TRBD2. V shed 1 base, J shed 8 bases, and the junction held 14 bases outside the gene matches. Germline CDR1 is LNHNV and CDR2 is YYDKDF (reference sequence). The CDR3 consists of 17 residues. The CDR3 region has the DNA TGTGCCACCAGCAGAGGGGCTCGACTAGCTCCGGAGGATGAGCAGTTCTTC. Translated, it gives CATSRGARLAPEDEQFF.

The J gene is TRBJ1-5, the V gene TRBV28; D ambiguous. CDR3 length: 17 amino acids. V dropped 2 bases and J dropped 0 bases, with 14 bases sitting between them. Germline CDR1 reads MDHEN; CDR2 reads SYDVKM. The CDR3 sequence: CASSLTDGPYSNQPQHF. For the CDR3, the DNA is TGTGCCAGCAGTTTAACCGACGGACCTTATAGCAATCAGCCCCAGCATTTT.

The chain has TRBV4-2 and TRBJ2-1; TRBD2 agrees at 10 bases. The CDR3 is 16 amino acids. Trimming at V came to 2 bases and at J to 3 bases, leaving 4 bases not matched to a gene. The germline V gene encodes CDR1 LGHNA and CDR2 YNFKEQ. The CDR3 DNA reads TGTGCCAGCAGCCAACGGGTAGCGGGAGGCTACAATGAGCAGTTCTTC. Amino acid sequence: CASSQRVAGGYNEQFF.

The chain joins TRBV27 to TRBJ2-5, with 9 bases lining up with TRBD1. This CDR3 region has 14 residues. The germline gives CDR1 MNHEY, CDR2 SMNVEV (reference sequence). With 6 bases clipped from V and 5 bases from J, the junction kept 7 bases outside the gene matches. CDR3 sequence reads: CASRNTGGPETQYF. The CDR3 coding sequence is TGTGCCAGCAGAAATACAGGGGGCCCTGAGACCCAGTACTTC.

The V and J genes are TRBV2 and TRBJ2-1; 8 nucleotides agree with TRBD2. Germline V gene lookup returns CDR1 SNHLY and CDR2 FYNNEI. CDR3 length equals 16 residues. Trimming removed 7 bases from V and 7 bases from J; junction bases left unmatched: 15. CDR3 in amino acids: CASMTDLAGRGNEQFF. CDR3 nucleotides: TGTGCCAGCATGACCGACCTAGCGGGTCGTGGGAATGAGCAGTTCTTC. The whole variable domain, remainder taken from reference TRBV2 and TRBJ2-1, is EPEVTQTPSHQVTQMGQEVILRCVPISNHLYFYWYRQILGQKVEFLVSFYNNEISEKSEIFDDQFSVERPDGSNFTLKIRSTKLEDSAMYFCASMTDLAGRGNEQFFGPGTRLTVL.

The chain links TRBV6-5 to TRBJ1-6; tentative D call: TRBD1 (5 bases). The CDR3 is 14 amino acids. V lost 10 bases to trimming and J lost 2 bases, with 12 bases between them. CDR1 MNHEY and CDR2 SVGAGI come from the germline V gene. The CDR3 DNA reads TGTGCCACGGGGGAGAGGGCCTATAATTCACCCCTCCACTTT. It encodes CATGERAYNSPLHF.

V gene TRBV27 combines with J gene TRBJ2-2; D remains unclear. Trimming removed 8 bases at V and 5 bases at J, with 18 bases between. The CDR3 consists of 15 residues. From germline, CDR1 is MNHEY and CDR2 SMNVEV (reference sequence). The CDR3 DNA is TGTGCCAGCGCGGAAAGGGTTGGATCTACCGGGGAGCTGTTTTTT. Encoded protein: CASAERVGSTGELFF.

This chain links TRBV7-2 with TRBJ2-7; 7 bases line up with TRBD1. V lost 5 bases, J lost 6 bases, and 10 bases stayed unmatched. The CDR3 runs 14 residues. The germline gives CDR1 SGHTA, CDR2 FQGNSA. CDR3 loop: CASSLVDRVGEQYF. CDR3 nucleotides: TGTGCCAGCAGCCTCGTAGACAGGGTGGGCGAGCAGTACTTC. The variable domain in full, completed from reference TRBV7-2 and TRBJ2-7, reads GAGVSQSPSNKVTEKGKDVELRCDPISGHTALYWYRQSLGQGLEFLIYFQGNSAPDKSGLPSDRFSAERTGGSVSTLTIQRTQQEDSAVYLCASSLVDRVGEQYFGPGTRLTVT.

The chain is built from TRBV4-3 and TRBJ2-7; 8 nucleotides match TRBD2. The CDR3 spans 14 residues. CDR1 LGHNA and CDR2 YSLEER come from the germline V gene. V trimming: 3 bases; J trimming: 3 bases; junction bases outside the gene matches: 4. CDR3 sequence: CASSQARGGYEQYF. The CDR3 coding sequence is TGCGCCAGCAGCCAGGCCCGGGGGGGCTACGAGCAGTACTTC.

The chain uses TRBV19 and TRBJ1-4; D remains unclear. This CDR3 is 13 amino acids long. V was pared by 7 bases and J by 0 bases, with 6 bases between. CDR1 and CDR2 from the germline V gene are LNHDA and SQIVND (reference sequence). The CDR3 loop reads CASKKTTNEKLFF. In DNA, the CDR3 is TGTGCCAGTAAAAAGACAACTAATGAAAAACTGTTTTTT.

The chain joins TRBV30 to TRBJ2-2, with D maybe TRBD2 (6 bases). Germline V gives CDR1 GTSNPN, CDR2 SVGIG (reference sequence). V was clipped by 4 bases and J by 6 bases, with 18 bases between them. CDR3 length equals 15 residues. In DNA form, the CDR3 reads TGTGCCTGGAAGGTTCCGGAGGGCGAGGCCGGGGAGCTGTTTTTT. Its protein product is CAWKVPEGEAGELFF.

This chain joins TRBV5-4 and TRBJ2-7; D may correspond to TRBD1 or TRBD2 (5 bases each). Trimming pared 0 bases from V and 2 bases from J, leaving 12 bases between. CDR1 is SGHNT and CDR2 is YYREEE in the germline V gene (reference sequence). The CDR3 has 15 amino acids. The CDR3 nucleotides read TGTGCCAGCAGCTTGGACGGGACGGTAGCCTACGAGCAGTACTTC. It encodes CASSLDGTVAYEQYF.

V and J are TRBV6-1 and TRBJ2-7; 11 bases are a match to TRBD1. The V gene's germline CDR1 is MNHNS and CDR2 SASEGT. The CDR3 spans 19 residues. Trimming at V came to 1 base and at J to 2 bases, leaving 13 bases not matched to a gene. CDR3 sequence reads: CASSEVPGQGVPLPYEQYF. The DNA of the CDR3 is TGTGCCAGCAGTGAAGTCCCGGGACAGGGGGTCCCCCTCCCCTACGAGCAGTACTTC.

V is TRBV9 and J is TRBJ2-5; D is tentatively TRBD1 or TRBD2 (5 bases each). Trimming removed 4 bases at V and 0 bases at J, with 16 bases between. The length of the CDR3 is 16 residues. Per germline, CDR1 SGDLS and CDR2 YYNGEE. The CDR3 nucleotides are TGTGCCAGCAGCCCAGGGAGCACGGGTAACCAAGAGACCCAGTACTTC. Amino acid sequence: CASSPGSTGNQETQYF.

The V and J genes are TRBV7-9 and TRBJ1-2; 8 bases match TRBD1. Germline V gene data show CDR1 as SEHNR and CDR2 as FQNEAQ (reference sequence). V lost 5 bases to trimming and J lost 4 bases; unmatched junction nucleotides: 3. This CDR3 has 13 residues. The CDR3 protein is CASSIQGGYGYTF. For the CDR3, the DNA is TGTGCCAGCAGCATACAGGGGGGCTATGGCTACACCTTC. Full variable domain (rest looked up from reference TRBV7-9 and TRBJ1-2): DTGVSQNPRHKITKRGQNVTFRCDPISEHNRLYWYRQTLGQGPEFLTYFQNEAQLEKSRLLSDRFSAERPKGSFSTLEIQRTEQGDSAMYLCASSIQGGYGYTFGSGTRLTVV.

This clone turned up a few times. V is TRBV19 and J is TRBJ2-3, with D perhaps matching TRBD2 (6 bases). Trimming removed 5 bases from V and 2 bases from J, with 23 bases in between. The germline V gene encodes CDR1 LNHDA and CDR2 SQIVND (reference sequence). This CDR3 has 18 residues. The CDR3 reads CASSGERLAARYTDTQYF. The CDR3 region has the DNA TGTGCCAGTAGTGGGGAACGATTAGCGGCGCGATACACAGATACGCAGTATTTT.

This chain joins TRBV18 and TRBJ2-1; no clear D gene. V lost 0 bases, J lost 4 bases, and 10 bases lay in between. This CDR3 is 15 amino acids long. Germline-derived CDR1 and CDR2 are KGHSH and LQKENI. The CDR3 nucleotides read TGTGCCAGCTCACCACCTCAAGGGCAGTACAATGAGCAGTTCTTC. Translated: CASSPPQGQYNEQFF.

The gene calls are TRBV5-4 and TRBJ2-3, with 7 bases identical to TRBD2. CDR3 length: 16 amino acids. The junction had 10 bases not matched to a gene; V was cut back by 4 bases and J by 2 bases. Germline CDR1 is SGHNT and CDR2 is YYREEE (reference sequence). The CDR3 DNA is TGTGCCAGCAGCCCAATAGCGGGTGCAGACACAGATACGCAGTATTTT. Amino acids: CASSPIAGADTDTQYF.

The gene calls are TRBV5-1 and TRBJ2-2, with 12 bases fitting TRBD2. V was clipped by 7 bases and J by 0 bases; unmatched bases: 13. CDR1 and CDR2 from the germline V gene are SGHRS and YFSETQ. This CDR3 has 19 residues. The CDR3 reads CASHYLPGLAGANTGELFF. The CDR3 coding sequence is TGCGCCAGCCACTACCTTCCGGGACTAGCGGGCGCGAACACCGGGGAGCTGTTTTTT.

The chain employs TRBV4-3 and TRBJ2-1, with TRBD1 matching 9 bases. The CDR3 sequence is 16 residues long. The V gene's germline CDR1 is LGHNA and CDR2 YSLEER. Trimming removed 0 bases from V and 5 bases from J; junction bases left unmatched: 5. This CDR3 is CASSQEGQGIDNEQFF. The CDR3 DNA reads as TGCGCCAGCAGCCAAGAAGGACAGGGGATTGACAATGAGCAGTTCTTC.

In its sample, this clone was seen once. The gene calls are TRBV11-3 and TRBJ2-3, with TRBD2 matching over 8 bases. With 5 bases clipped from V and 1 base from J, the junction kept 5 bases outside the gene matches. This CDR3 spans 15 amino acids. The V gene's germline CDR1 is SGHNT and CDR2 YENEEA. The CDR3 protein is CASSPQGLGTDTQYF. The CDR3 region has the DNA TGTGCCAGCAGCCCACAGGGACTAGGCACAGATACGCAGTATTTT.

V is TRBV7-8 and J is TRBJ1-3; no definite D call. Germline V lookup: CDR1 SGHVS, CDR2 FQNEAQ. This CDR3 has 16 amino acids. V was pared by 5 bases and J by 0 bases, with 14 bases between. CDR3 protein: CASSKKRVLSGNTIYF. CDR3 sequence (DNA): TGTGCCAGCAGCAAGAAAAGGGTCCTCTCTGGAAACACCATATATTTT.